The present TCR beta chain was sequenced within a study of shared clonotypes between healthy human individuals. This CDR3 comprises 16 residues. In germline, CDR1 is MNHNY, CDR2 SVGAGI (reference sequence). The V and J ends lost 6 bases and 0 bases respectively, with 15 bases between them. In this sample, this clone turned up once. TCRdb's table, derived via immunoSEQ multiplex PCR, lists solely in-frame clones and lacks some. The repertoire holds about 1.1 million clones, with roughly 80% as singletons. V gene TRBV6-6 combines with J gene TRBJ2-1, with TRBD2 as a possible D gene (5 bases). The clonotype originates from a man aged 18 to 35 in good health. Some clones in this sample may be carry-over from other donors' samples. The sequenced sample was memory CD4+ T cells from PBMCs. Subset reported: CD45RA-negative fraction. The CDR3 here is CASREFSASSYNEQFF. Written as DNA, the CDR3 is TGTGCCAGCAGAGAATTTAGCGCAAGCTCCTACAATGAGCAGTTCTTC.